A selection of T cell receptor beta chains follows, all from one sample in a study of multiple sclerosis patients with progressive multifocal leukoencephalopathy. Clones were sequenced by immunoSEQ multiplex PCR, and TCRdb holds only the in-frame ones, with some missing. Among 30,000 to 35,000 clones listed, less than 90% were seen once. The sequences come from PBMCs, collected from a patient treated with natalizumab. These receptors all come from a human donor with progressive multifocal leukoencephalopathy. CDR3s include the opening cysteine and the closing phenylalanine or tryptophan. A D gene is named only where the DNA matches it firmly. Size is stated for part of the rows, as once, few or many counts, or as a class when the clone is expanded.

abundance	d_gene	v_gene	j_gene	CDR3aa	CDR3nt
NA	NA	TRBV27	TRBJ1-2	CASSLVGGYGYTF	TGTGCCAGCAGTTTAGTGGGCGGCTATGGCTACACCTTC
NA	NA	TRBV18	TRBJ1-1	CASSPRSLGGVNTEAFF	TGTGCCAGCTCACCACGGTCTTTGGGAGGGGTGAACACTGAAGCTTTCTTT
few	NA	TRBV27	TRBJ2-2	CASRVGGRTGELFF	TGTGCCAGCAGGGTTGGGGGTCGCACCGGGGAGCTGTTTTTT
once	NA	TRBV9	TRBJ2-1	CASSVSRGAYNEQFF	TGTGCCAGCAGCGTAAGTCGGGGGGCTTACAATGAGCAGTTCTTC
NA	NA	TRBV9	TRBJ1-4	CASSAAAGEEKLFF	TGTGCCAGCAGCGCTGCAGCAGGAGAAGAAAAACTGTTTTTT
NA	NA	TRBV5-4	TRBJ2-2	CASSLRNTGELFF	TGTGCCAGCAGCTTGAGGAACACCGGGGAGCTGTTTTTT
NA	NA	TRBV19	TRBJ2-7	CASSIGRDFEQYF	TGTGCCAGTAGTATTGGCAGGGATTTCGAGCAGTACTTC
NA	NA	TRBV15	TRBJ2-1	CATSSFAGDNRNEQFF	TGTGCCACCAGCAGCTTCGCAGGGGATAATAGGAATGAGCAGTTCTTC
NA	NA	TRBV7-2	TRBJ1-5	CASSPTSFLYSPQHF	TGTGCCAGCAGCCCTACTTCTTTTTTGTATTCGCCCCAGCATTTT
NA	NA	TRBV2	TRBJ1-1	CASSGRTDTEAFF	TGTGCCAGCAGTGGGCGCACCGACACTGAAGCTTTCTTT
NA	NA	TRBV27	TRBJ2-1	CASSLTRGDEQFF	TGTGCCAGCAGTTTAACGAGGGGGGATGAGCAGTTCTTC
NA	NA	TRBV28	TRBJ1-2	CASSLDRDMLDYGYTF	TGTGCCAGCAGTTTGGATCGGGACATGTTAGACTATGGCTACACCTTC
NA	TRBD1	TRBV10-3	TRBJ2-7	CATKSRDRGLDEQYF	TGTGCCACCAAGTCCCGGGACAGGGGGCTAGACGAGCAGTACTTC
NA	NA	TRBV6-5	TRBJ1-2	CASKDPLYGYTF	TGTGCCAGCAAAGACCCCCTCTATGGCTACACCTTC
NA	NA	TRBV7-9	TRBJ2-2	CASSLRTGELFF	TGTGCCAGCAGCTTGAGGACCGGGGAGCTGTTTTTT
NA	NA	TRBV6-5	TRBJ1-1	CASSPPEGRREPFF	TGTGCCAGCAGTCCACCCGAGGGGCGCCGTGAACCTTTCTTT
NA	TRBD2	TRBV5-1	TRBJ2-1	CASSLVEREGLGDEQFF	TGCGCCAGCAGCTTGGTCGAGCGGGAGGGCCTCGGGGATGAGCAGTTCTTC
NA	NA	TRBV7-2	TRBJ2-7	CASSYEVHEQYF	TGTGCCAGCAGCTACGAGGTCCACGAGCAGTACTTC
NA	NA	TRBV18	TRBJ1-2	CASSPLKGSWGYTF	TGTGCCAGCTCACCACTAAAGGGGTCATGGGGCTACACCTTC
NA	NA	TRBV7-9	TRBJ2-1	CASSQIETTSNEQFF	TGTGCCAGCAGCCAGATCGAAACAACTAGCAATGAGCAGTTCTTC
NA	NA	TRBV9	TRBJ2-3	CASSVAADTQYF	TGTGCCAGCAGCGTAGCCGCCGATACGCAGTATTTT
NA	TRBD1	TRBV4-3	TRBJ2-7	CASSQETGEAYVQYF	TGCGCCAGCAGCCAAGAGACAGGGGAAGCTTACGTGCAGTACTTC
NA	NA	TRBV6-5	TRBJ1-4	CASSYSRVGYLFF	TGTGCCAGCAGTTACTCGAGAGTGGGGTACCTGTTTTTT
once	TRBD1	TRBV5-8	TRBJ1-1	CASSLQGANTEAFF	TGTGCCAGCAGCTTACAGGGGGCGAACACTGAAGCTTTCTTT
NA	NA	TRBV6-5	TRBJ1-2	CASSYGTPGTNYGYTF	TGTGCCAGCAGTTACGGGACTCCGGGGACTAACTATGGCTACACCTTC
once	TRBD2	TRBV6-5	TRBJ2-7	CASSYRLAESYEQYF	TGTGCCAGCAGCTATCGACTAGCGGAGTCCTACGAGCAGTACTTC
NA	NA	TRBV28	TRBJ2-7	CASSLLGYEQYF	TGTGCCAGCAGTTTGCTGGGTTACGAGCAGTACTTC
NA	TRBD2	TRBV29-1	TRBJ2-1	CSVGLAGGNNEQFF	TGCAGCGTCGGACTAGCGGGAGGGAACAATGAGCAGTTCTTC
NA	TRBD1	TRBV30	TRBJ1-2	CAWSQTGLSYGYTF	TGTGCCTGGAGTCAGACAGGGCTCTCCTATGGCTACACCTTC
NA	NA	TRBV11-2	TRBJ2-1	CASSRVRWSSYNEQFF	TGTGCCAGCAGCCGGGTTCGTTGGAGCTCCTACAATGAGCAGTTCTTC
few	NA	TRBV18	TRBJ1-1	CASSPQFVNTEAFF	TGTGCCAGCTCACCACAGTTTGTGAACACTGAAGCTTTCTTT
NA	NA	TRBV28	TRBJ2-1	CASTIQAVGSSRQFF	TGTGCCAGCACCATACAGGCGGTCGGGTCATCGAGGCAGTTCTTC
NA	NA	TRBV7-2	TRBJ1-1	CASSLELNTEAFF	TGTGCCAGCAGCTTAGAGCTGAACACTGAAGCTTTCTTT
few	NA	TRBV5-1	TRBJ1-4	CASSLAATNEKLFF	TGCGCCAGCAGTCTGGCCGCAACTAATGAAAAACTGTTTTTT
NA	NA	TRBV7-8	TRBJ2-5	CASSPNRALRETQYF	TGTGCCAGCAGCCCGAACAGGGCCCTGAGGGAGACCCAGTACTTC
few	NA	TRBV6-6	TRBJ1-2	CASSRGGYYGYTF	TGTGCCAGCAGTCGCGGGGGTTACTATGGCTACACCTTC
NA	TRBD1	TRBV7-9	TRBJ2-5	CATSQGARVGETQYF	TGTGCCACCTCACAGGGGGCCCGAGTCGGAGAGACCCAGTACTTC
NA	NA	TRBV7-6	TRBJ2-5	CASSRPLATQYF	TGTGCCAGCAGCCGACCCCTCGCGACCCAGTACTTC
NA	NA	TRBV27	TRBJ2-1	CASSFSPAYNEQFF	TGTGCCAGCAGTTTTTCTCCCGCCTACAATGAGCAGTTCTTC
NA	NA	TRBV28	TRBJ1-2	CACSLVALGNGYTF	TGTGCCTGCAGTTTGGTAGCCCTGGGGAATGGCTACACCTTC
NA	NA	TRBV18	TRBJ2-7	CASSPRATGEQYF	TGTGCCAGCTCACCAAGGGCGACGGGGGAGCAGTACTTC
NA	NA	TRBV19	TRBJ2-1	CASSIGGRSGPEQFF	TGTGCCAGTAGTATAGGTGGGAGAAGCGGGCCTGAGCAGTTCTTC
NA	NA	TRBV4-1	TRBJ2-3	CASSQEATQCF	TGCGCCAGCAGCCAAGAAGCTACGCAGTGTTTT
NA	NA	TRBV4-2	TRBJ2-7	CASSQESMAGHYEQYF	TGTGCCAGCAGCCAAGAGTCTATGGCCGGCCACTACGAGCAGTACTTC